This is a list of T cell receptor beta chains from one sample in a study of T cell changes during pregnancy in multiple sclerosis. TCRdb keeps only in-frame clones here, not all; method: immunoSEQ multiplex PCR. The table includes about 36,000 clones, about 88% detected once. The sample was CD8+ T cells from peripheral blood mononuclear cells, taken in the third trimester of pregnancy. These receptors were collected from a female donor with multiple sclerosis, enrolled in a pregnancy study. CDR3s include the opening cysteine and the closing phenylalanine or tryptophan. The D gene is left open where the match is weak. Expanded clones are given a class, and other clones once, few, many or no size at all.

DNA,CDR3,D,V,J,size
TGTGCCAGCAGCGTAACAGGGGCAACTAATGAAAAACTGTTTTTT,CASSVTGATNEKLFF,TRBD1,TRBV9,TRBJ1-4,NA
TGTGCCAGCAGTGAAGCGGGCGGGGGTTACTACGAGCAGTACTTC,CASSEAGGGYYEQYF,TRBD2,TRBV6-1,TRBJ2-7,NA
TGTGCCAGCAGTTTATGGGTCAGGGGGAATGAGCAGTTCTTC,CASSLWVRGNEQFF,TRBD1,TRBV27,TRBJ2-1,NA
TGTGCCAGCAGCCAAGTGGGCGGGGGGGCCGCCGGGGAGCTGTTTTTT,CASSQVGGGAAGELFF,TRBD2,TRBV4-2,TRBJ2-2,NA
TGTGCCAGCAGCGTAGTCGCGGGGGTTCCCCAATTGCAGTTCTTC,CASSVVAGVPQLQFF,TRBD2,TRBV9,TRBJ2-1,NA
TGTGCCTGGAGTGTCACTGACAGGGGTAAAGCTTTCTTT,CAWSVTDRGKAFF,TRBD1,TRBV30,TRBJ1-1,NA
TGTGCCAGTAGTCGCAGCCCAGGGTCCAATCAGCCCCAGCATTTT,CASSRSPGSNQPQHF,NA,TRBV19,TRBJ1-5,NA
TGCAGCGCTACCGGGACAGGGGCCAAGGATGGCTACACCTTC,CSATGTGAKDGYTF,TRBD1,TRBV29-1,TRBJ1-2,NA
TGTGCCAGCAGTTTGGGTTGGGGGGGAAACACTGAAGCTTTCTTT,CASSLGWGGNTEAFF,NA,TRBV27,TRBJ1-1,NA
TGTGCCAGCGCTAGCGAGAACTCCTACGAGCAGTACTTC,CASASENSYEQYF,NA,TRBV6-5,TRBJ2-7,few
TGTGCCAGCAGTTTATCGTGGCTTCCGAACACTGAAGCTTTCTTT,CASSLSWLPNTEAFF,NA,TRBV27,TRBJ1-1,NA
TGTGCCAGCAGTCGCCTTGGCGGGGGGGCACCCGGGGAGCTGTTTTTT,CASSRLGGGAPGELFF,TRBD2,TRBV2,TRBJ2-2,NA
TGTGCCAGCAGTCGACAGAGCTCCTACAATGAGCAGTTCTTC,CASSRQSSYNEQFF,NA,TRBV6-5,TRBJ2-1,NA
TGCAGCGTTGAAGATTCGGACAGGGGGAGTGCAGATACGCAGTATTTT,CSVEDSDRGSADTQYF,TRBD1,TRBV29-1,TRBJ2-3,NA
TGTGCCAGCAGTCCGACAGGGGGCGAGCAGTACTTC,CASSPTGGEQYF,TRBD1,TRBV27,TRBJ2-7,NA
TGTGCTAGTGGATCAACCGACAGGGGGCGGGTTGACTATGGCTACACCTTC,CASGSTDRGRVDYGYTF,TRBD1,TRBV12-5,TRBJ1-2,NA
TGCAGCGTTGTGGAGCAGACCTACGAGCAGTACTTC,CSVVEQTYEQYF,NA,TRBV29-1,TRBJ2-7,NA
TGTGCCAGCAGTTTACAGGGGCGCAATCAGCCCCAGCATTTT,CASSLQGRNQPQHF,NA,TRBV27,TRBJ1-5,NA
TGCGCCAGCAGCCAAGTAATACCCGGGACAGGGGGCTCACCCCTCCACTTT,CASSQVIPGTGGSPLHF,TRBD1,TRBV4-3,TRBJ1-6,many
TGTGCCAGCAGCCTAAGAGCACTAGCATCCGAGCAGTACTTC,CASSLRALASEQYF,NA,TRBV14,TRBJ2-7,NA
TGTGCCAGCAGTTTACCCGGGTTGGAGACCCAGTACTTC,CASSLPGLETQYF,NA,TRBV27,TRBJ2-5,NA
TGTGCCTGGTCCATCCTAGTCTCCCCAGGGACCGGGGAGCTGTTTTTT,CAWSILVSPGTGELFF,NA,TRBV30,TRBJ2-2,few
TGTGCCTGGGGGGACAGAAACTACGAGCAGTACTTC,CAWGDRNYEQYF,TRBD1,TRBV30,TRBJ2-7,NA
TGCGCCAGCAGCCAAGAGGGACAGGGAAATTCACCCCTCCACTTT,CASSQEGQGNSPLHF,TRBD1,TRBV4-1,TRBJ1-6,NA
TGTGCCAGCAGCTTGATAGCTCTGAACACTGAAGCTTTCTTT,CASSLIALNTEAFF,NA,TRBV7-6,TRBJ1-1,NA
TGCGCCAGCCGAATCGGGGAATACGAGCAGTACTTC,CASRIGEYEQYF,NA,TRBV5-1,TRBJ2-7,NA
TGTGCCAGCAGTGAACGGCTAGCGGGTTACTACGAGCAGTACTTC,CASSERLAGYYEQYF,TRBD2,TRBV2,TRBJ2-7,NA
TGTGCCAGCAGCTTAGAGGGGCGGGAGGTGGACGAGCAGTACTTC,CASSLEGREVDEQYF,TRBD2,TRBV11-2,TRBJ2-7,once
TGTGCCAGCAGCGCCTCCCCGGGGGGCCGAGATACGCAGTATTTT,CASSASPGGRDTQYF,NA,TRBV9,TRBJ2-3,NA
TGTGCCAGCAGCTTAGCTAGCTCCTACGAGCAGTACTTC,CASSLASSYEQYF,NA,TRBV7-9,TRBJ2-7,NA
TGTGCCTGGTTGGACAGGGAAGGATCCTATAATTCACCCCTCCACTTT,CAWLDREGSYNSPLHF,TRBD1,TRBV30,TRBJ1-6,NA
TGCGCCAGCAGCTTGGCTCCACAGGAGAACCTCTATGGCTACACCTTC,CASSLAPQENLYGYTF,NA,TRBV5-1,TRBJ1-2,NA
TGTGCCAGCAGCGTAGAACTAGCGGGTTACGAGCAGTACTTC,CASSVELAGYEQYF,TRBD2,TRBV9,TRBJ2-7,NA
TGTGCCAGCAGCTTGCCGCGAAATGAGCAGTTCTTC,CASSLPRNEQFF,NA,TRBV5-4,TRBJ2-1,NA
TGTGCCAGCAGCTCCCCTCCCCCGGACGAGCAGTACTTC,CASSSPPPDEQYF,NA,TRBV7-9,TRBJ2-7,NA
TGTGCCAGCAGTGTAAGTTTGACGACAAATAGCAATCAGCCCCAGCATTTT,CASSVSLTTNSNQPQHF,NA,TRBV6-1,TRBJ1-5,NA
TGCGCCAGCAGTGCTAGCCGCTCCTACAATGAGCAGTTCTTC,CASSASRSYNEQFF,NA,TRBV10-2,TRBJ2-1,NA
TGTGCCTGGAGTGTGGTGACAGATTCTTCACCCCTCCACTTT,CAWSVVTDSSPLHF,NA,TRBV30,TRBJ1-6,NA
TGTGCCAGCAGCTTTCTACGTCAGCCCCAGCATTTT,CASSFLRQPQHF,NA,TRBV7-1,TRBJ1-5,few
TGCGCCAGCAGCCAAGAACCGGGGAACTACGAGCAGTACTTC,CASSQEPGNYEQYF,NA,TRBV4-1,TRBJ2-7,NA
TGTGCCAGCAGCTTCACAGGGGCCGGTGAAAAACTGTTTTTT,CASSFTGAGEKLFF,TRBD1,TRBV5-4,TRBJ1-4,NA
TGTGCCAGCTCTATACTGAACACTGAAGCTTTCTTT,CASSILNTEAFF,NA,TRBV11-2,TRBJ1-1,few
TGCGCCAGCAGCGGCGGACAGGACCTAGCGTACGAGCAGTACTTC,CASSGGQDLAYEQYF,NA,TRBV5-1,TRBJ2-7,few
TGTGCCAGCAGCTTAGCGGAGGGTTACGAGCAGTACTTC,CASSLAEGYEQYF,NA,TRBV7-7,TRBJ2-7,few
TGTGCCTGGGGGACAGGGAGATACTCTGGAAACACCATATATTTT,CAWGTGRYSGNTIYF,TRBD1,TRBV30,TRBJ1-3,NA
TGTGCCAGTAGTAGTAATGGGGCTAGCGGGTATCAAGAGACCCAGTACTTC,CASSSNGASGYQETQYF,TRBD2,TRBV19,TRBJ2-5,NA
TGTGCCAGCAGCAAAAACAAAAGGGACAGGGGCGGGGAAAAACTGTTTTTT,CASSKNKRDRGGEKLFF,NA,TRBV21-1,TRBJ1-4,NA
TGTGCCAGCAGCGCGGACAGGGGAGGAGATACGCAGTATTTT,CASSADRGGDTQYF,TRBD1,TRBV7-3,TRBJ2-3,NA
TGCGCCACGGCGGGAGTCTCCTACAATGAGCAGTTCTTC,CATAGVSYNEQFF,TRBD2,TRBV5-1,TRBJ2-1,NA
TGTGCCAGCAGTGAAATCGCGGGGAATCAGCCCCAGCATTTT,CASSEIAGNQPQHF,NA,TRBV6-1,TRBJ1-5,NA
TGTGCCAGCAGCTCTTCCATGTGGTTGGAGGCCAAAGAGACCCAGTACTTC,CASSSSMWLEAKETQYF,NA,TRBV7-2,TRBJ2-5,once
TGTGCCAGCAGCAATTACGGGACTCTCTATGGCTACACCTTC,CASSNYGTLYGYTF,NA,TRBV21-1,TRBJ1-2,NA
TGTGCCAGTAGTATAGTGGGAGGAGGGAACACTGAAGCTTTCTTT,CASSIVGGGNTEAFF,NA,TRBV19,TRBJ1-1,NA
TGTGCCAGCAGTTTACTGGGTAGCGGGAGTTCCTACGAGCAGTACTTC,CASSLLGSGSSYEQYF,TRBD2,TRBV27,TRBJ2-7,NA
TGTGCCAGCAGTTACTCGGTAGCGGGAGGGTACGAGCAGTACTTC,CASSYSVAGGYEQYF,TRBD2,TRBV6-5,TRBJ2-7,NA
TGTGCCAGCAGCGCCCAGGGTTCCCAAAACGAGCAGTACTTC,CASSAQGSQNEQYF,NA,TRBV7-6,TRBJ2-7,NA
TGTGCCAGCAGCTTAGGCAGGGGGGTCACTGAAGCTTTCTTT,CASSLGRGVTEAFF,TRBD1,TRBV11-2,TRBJ1-1,NA
TGTGCCAGCAGTTCATCTCCGGGAGGTTTGGATGAGCAGTTCTTC,CASSSSPGGLDEQFF,TRBD2,TRBV6-4,TRBJ2-1,NA